These 4 T cell receptor beta chains were all obtained from the same sample, sequenced in a study of cytomegalovirus exposure and HLA in healthy donors. PCR used 60 Vbeta primers and 13 Jbeta primers. Repertoires were generated with immunoSEQ multiplex PCR, while TCRdb's copy carries only in-frame clones and drops some. The repertoire holds about 130,000 clones, approximately 80% seen once, with over 2% in the top ten. The sample consisted of PBMCs. All receptors come from a man aged 25-45 years in good health and CMV-seronegative.

This chain connects TRBV5-4 to TRBJ2-7; 7 nucleotides line up with TRBD2. Germline V gene sequence: CDR1 SGHNT, CDR2 YYREEE (reference sequence). The junction had 11 bases not matched to a gene; V was cut back by 7 bases and J by 4 bases. The CDR3 consists of 14 residues. CDR3 sequence reads: CASRRAGESYEQYF. The CDR3 DNA reads as TGTGCCAGCCGCCGGGCGGGGGAGTCGTACGAGCAGTACTTC.

This clone was recorded a few times. The chain employs TRBV5-6 and TRBJ2-1, with no clear D. Between the trimmed V and J ends, which lost 2 bases and 9 bases, there was a span of 9 bases. Per germline, CDR1 SGHDT and CDR2 YYEEEE. This CDR3 has 12 amino acids. The DNA for the CDR3 is TGTGCCAGCAGCTTAGTAACCAGTGAGCAGTTCTTC. Translating gives CASSLVTSEQFF.

The chain links TRBV5-1 to TRBJ1-5, with 7 bases that match TRBD1. The CDR3 covers 15 residues. Per germline, CDR1 SGHRS and CDR2 YFSETQ. Trimming took 5 bases from V and 1 from J; bases not matched to a gene: 6. CDR3 nucleotides: TGCGCCAGCAGGCAAGGGACAGTCAGCAATCAGCCCCAGCATTTT. Its translation is CASRQGTVSNQPQHF. The full variable domain, in which reference TRBV5-1 and TRBJ1-5 provide the parts outside the CDR3, is KAGVTQTPRYLIKTRGQQVTLSCSPISGHRSVSWYQQTPGQGLQFLFEYFSETQRNKGNFPGRFSGRQFSNSRSEMNVSTLELGDSALYLCASRQGTVSNQPQHFGDGTRLSIL.

The chain has TRBV28 and TRBJ2-3; TRBD2 is a possible D gene (5 bases). Germline V gene lookup returns CDR1 MDHEN and CDR2 SYDVKM. The V and J ends lost 11 bases and 6 bases respectively, with 15 bases between them. The length of the CDR3 is 12 residues. CDR3 loop: CAGSSGSDTQYF. CDR3 sequence (DNA): TGTGCCGGTTCGTCGGGGAGCGATACGCAGTATTTT.